Listed below are T cell receptor beta chains from one sample, sequenced in a study of neurological immune-mediated disorders. One entry per CDR3 protein, called by TCRdb with MiXCR from the 5' RACE reads. This sample has tens of thousands of distinct CDR3 sequences, with approximately 10% found just once. Sequenced: PBMCs. The receptors originated from a woman aged 40 to 50 with HTLV-1-associated myelopathy (HAM/TSP). CDR3s include the opening cysteine and the closing phenylalanine or tryptophan. Fields, in order: J gene, V gene, CDR3 protein.

TRBJ1-2 | TRBV25-1 | CASSPPGQGYGYTF
TRBJ2-1 | TRBV7-2 | CASSLPVWGSYNEQFF
TRBJ2-5 | TRBV7-2 | CASSDRGLGETQYF
TRBJ2-7 | TRBV6-1 | CASSVVGEDEQYF
TRBJ2-5 | TRBV21-1 | CASSKAPREVETQYF
TRBJ1-5 | TRBV20-1 | CSAPPNRRPQHF
TRBJ2-1 | TRBV6-6 | CASRSGIDEQFF
TRBJ2-1 | TRBV15 | CASGRGYNEQFF
TRBJ2-7 | TRBV7-8 | CASSFSGDRGLWEQYF
TRBJ1-6 | TRBV4-2 | CASSPRQYNSPLHF
TRBJ1-2 | TRBV6-5 | CASSYSSSAPVSYGYTF
TRBJ1-1 | TRBV20-1 | CSARGPGGRNTEAFF
TRBJ2-2 | TRBV14 | CASSQETGLVGSTGELFF
TRBJ1-5 | TRBV4-1 | CASSQEWVVNQPQHF
TRBJ2-7 | TRBV27 | CASSRTTYFNEQSF
TRBJ2-1 | TRBV5-5 | CAKFNGGDTLFPYNEQFF
TRBJ2-5 | TRBV20-1 | CSAIGQSETQYF
TRBJ2-7 | TRBV15 | CATSRHRQGSSEQYF
TRBJ2-7 | TRBV15 | CATSPRGGPGVGEQYF
TRBJ1-1 | TRBV19 | CASSAQGRKTEAFF